This T cell receptor (beta chain) comes out of a study of blood T cell repertoires in COVID-19. Whole-study context: Samples representing acute and convalescent COVID-19 were sourced from the United States, Italy and Spain. Sources were T cells, B-cell-depleted T cells, or PBMCs; the material itself was cDNA or gDNA.

CDR1 is SGDLS, CDR2 YYNGEE, per germline. The CDR3 is made up of 15 amino acids. V was shortened by 4 bases and J by 1 base, with 12 bases between the two germline ends. How the authors handled the data: Amplification with reference gene primers provided the estimates of nucleated cell counts. Repertoires were generated with immunoSEQ multiplex PCR, while TCRdb's copy carries only in-frame clones and drops some. The V and J calls and clone size come from that table; D and trimming were worked out from the DNA. The repertoire holds about 160,000 clones, with around 93% as singletons. The sequencing sample was made of peripheral blood. The receptor was derived from a woman aged 45-60 years with acute or convalescent COVID-19. The gene calls are TRBV9 and TRBJ1-5, with D perhaps TRBD1 (5 bases). The CDR3 DNA reads TGTGCCAGCAGCTACGGACATTCGAGCAATCAGCCCCAGCATTTT. Translating it yields CASSYGHSSNQPQHF.